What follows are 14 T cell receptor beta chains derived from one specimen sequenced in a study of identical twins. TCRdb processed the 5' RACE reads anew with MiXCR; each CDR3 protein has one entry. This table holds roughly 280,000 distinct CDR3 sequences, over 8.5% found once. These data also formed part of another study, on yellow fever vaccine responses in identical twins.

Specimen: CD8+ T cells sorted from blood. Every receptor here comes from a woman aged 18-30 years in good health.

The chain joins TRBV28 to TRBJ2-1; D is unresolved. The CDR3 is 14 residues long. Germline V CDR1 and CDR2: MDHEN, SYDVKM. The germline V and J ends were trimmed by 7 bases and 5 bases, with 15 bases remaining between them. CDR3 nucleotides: TGTGCCAGCACTTTTCAAACAGAAAACAATGAGCAGTTCTTC. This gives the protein CASTFQTENNEQFF.

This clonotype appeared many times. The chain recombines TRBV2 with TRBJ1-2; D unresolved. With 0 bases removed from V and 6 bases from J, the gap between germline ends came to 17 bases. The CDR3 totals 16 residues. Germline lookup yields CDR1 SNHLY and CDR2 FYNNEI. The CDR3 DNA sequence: TGTGCCAGCAGTGAAGCGGCAGGAGTTACGTGGGATGGCTACACCTTC. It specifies CASSEAAGVTWDGYTF.

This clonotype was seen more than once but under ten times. For the CDR3, the DNA is TGCGCCAGCAGTGAGCTTGGAAGCTCCTACAATGAGCAGTTCTTC. It is translated as CASSELGSSYNEQFF. This chain joins TRBV10-2 and TRBJ2-1; D ambiguous. The germline V gene encodes CDR1 WSHSY and CDR2 SAAADI. This CDR3 is 15 amino acids long. V was cut by 2 bases and J by 0 bases, with 8 bases left in between.

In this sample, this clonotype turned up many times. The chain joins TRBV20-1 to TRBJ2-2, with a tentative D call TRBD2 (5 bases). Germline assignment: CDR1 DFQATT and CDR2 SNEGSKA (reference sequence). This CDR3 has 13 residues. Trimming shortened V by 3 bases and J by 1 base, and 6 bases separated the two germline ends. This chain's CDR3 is CSARAGNTGELFF. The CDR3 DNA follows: TGCAGTGCTAGGGCGGGGAACACCGGGGAGCTGTTTTTT.

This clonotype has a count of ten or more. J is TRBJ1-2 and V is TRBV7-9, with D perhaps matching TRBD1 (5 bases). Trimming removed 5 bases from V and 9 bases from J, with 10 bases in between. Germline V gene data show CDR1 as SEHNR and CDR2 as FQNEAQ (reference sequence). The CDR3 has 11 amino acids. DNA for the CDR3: TGTGCCAGCAGCGGGGCGGGGAGCTACACCTTC. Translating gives CASSGAGSYTF.

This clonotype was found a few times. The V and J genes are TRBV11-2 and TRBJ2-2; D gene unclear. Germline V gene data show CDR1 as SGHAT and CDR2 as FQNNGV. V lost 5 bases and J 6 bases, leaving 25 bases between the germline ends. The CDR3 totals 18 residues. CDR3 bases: TGTGCCAGCAGCCCCAGCCCCCATTTGAAAACCGGGTCCGGGGAGCTGTTTTTT. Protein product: CASSPSPHLKTGSGELFF.

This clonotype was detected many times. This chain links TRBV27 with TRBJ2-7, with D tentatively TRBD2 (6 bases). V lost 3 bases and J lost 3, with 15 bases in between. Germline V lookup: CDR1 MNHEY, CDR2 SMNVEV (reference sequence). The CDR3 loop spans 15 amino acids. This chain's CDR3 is CASSFYGSGGYEQYF. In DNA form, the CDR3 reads TGTGCCAGCAGTTTCTATGGTAGCGGCGGCTACGAGCAGTACTTC.

This chain's CDR3 is CASSPLQAGVGYEQYF. The DNA of the CDR3 is TGTGCCAGCAGCCCCCTTCAGGCTGGGGTGGGGTACGAGCAGTACTTC. The V gene is TRBV11-1, the J gene TRBJ2-7; D gene uncertain. The CDR3 runs 16 residues. Germline CDR1 is SGHAT and CDR2 is FQDESV (reference sequence). V was pared by 5 bases and J by 4 bases, with 21 bases between.

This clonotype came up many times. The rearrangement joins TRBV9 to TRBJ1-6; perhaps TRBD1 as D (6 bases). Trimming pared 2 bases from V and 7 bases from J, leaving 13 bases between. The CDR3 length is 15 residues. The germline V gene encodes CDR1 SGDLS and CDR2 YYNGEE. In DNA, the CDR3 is TGTGCCAGCAGCGTCGCCGGGACAACCAATTCACCCCTCCACTTT. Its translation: CASSVAGTTNSPLHF.

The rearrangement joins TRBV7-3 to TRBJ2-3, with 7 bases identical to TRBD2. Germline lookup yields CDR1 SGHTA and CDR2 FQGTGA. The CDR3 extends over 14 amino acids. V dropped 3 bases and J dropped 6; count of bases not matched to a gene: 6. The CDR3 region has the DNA TGTGCCAGCAGCTTGTCCCTGGGGGGGGATACGCAGTATTTT. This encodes CASSLSLGGDTQYF. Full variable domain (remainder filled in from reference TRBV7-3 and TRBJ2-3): GAGVSQTPSNKVTEKGKYVELRCDPISGHTALYWYRQSLGQGPEFLIYFQGTGAADDSGLPNDRFFAVRPEGSVSTLKIQRTERGDSAVYLCASSLSLGGDTQYFGPGTRLTVL.

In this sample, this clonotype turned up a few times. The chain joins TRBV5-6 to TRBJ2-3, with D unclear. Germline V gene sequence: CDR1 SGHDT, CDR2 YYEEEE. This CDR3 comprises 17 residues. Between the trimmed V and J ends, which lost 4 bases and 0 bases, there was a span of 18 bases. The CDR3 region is CASSLPESAPSTDTQYF. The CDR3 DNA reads TGTGCCAGCAGCCTTCCGGAGAGCGCTCCTAGCACAGATACGCAGTATTTT. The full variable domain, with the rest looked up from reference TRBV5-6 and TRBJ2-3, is DAGVTQSPTHLIKTRGQQVTLRCSPKSGHDTVSWYQQALGQGPQFIFQYYEEEERQRGNFPDRFSGHQFPNYSSELNVNALLLGDSALYLCASSLPESAPSTDTQYFGPGTRLTVL.

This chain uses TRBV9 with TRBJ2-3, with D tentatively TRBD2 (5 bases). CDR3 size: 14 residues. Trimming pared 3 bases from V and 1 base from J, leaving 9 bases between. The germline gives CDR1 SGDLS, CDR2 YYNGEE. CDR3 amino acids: CASSALVRTDTQYF. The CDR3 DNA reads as TGTGCCAGCAGCGCACTAGTGCGCACAGATACGCAGTATTTT.

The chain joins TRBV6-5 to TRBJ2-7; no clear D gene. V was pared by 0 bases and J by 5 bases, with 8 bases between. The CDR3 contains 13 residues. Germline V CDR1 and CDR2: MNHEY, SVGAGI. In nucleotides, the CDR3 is TGTGCCAGCAGTTACTCATCAGAAGACGAGCAGTACTTC. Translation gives CASSYSSEDEQYF.

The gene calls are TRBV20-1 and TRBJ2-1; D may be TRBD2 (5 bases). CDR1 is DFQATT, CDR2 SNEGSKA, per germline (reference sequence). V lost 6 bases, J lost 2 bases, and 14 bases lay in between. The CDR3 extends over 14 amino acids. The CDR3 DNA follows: TGCAGTGCCGGAGGCCGGGAAGCCTACAATGAGCAGTTCTTC. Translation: CSAGGREAYNEQFF.